Listed below are T cell receptor beta chains from one sample, sequenced in a study of OX40 agonist ivuxolimab in advanced cancers. TCRdb keeps only in-frame clones here, not all; method: immunoSEQ multiplex PCR. The table has around 70,000 clones, roughly 80% seen once. This specimen was CD4+ or CD8+ T cells sorted from blood, taken in a trial of the OX40 agonist ivuxolimab. The receptors originated from an adult with an advanced solid tumor such as melanoma, head and neck, liver or kidney cancer. CDR3s include the opening cysteine and the closing phenylalanine or tryptophan. D genes are given only for firm matches. Part of the rows lack a size; the others show once, few, many or a class for expanded clones.

clone_size,v_call,j_call,d_call,cdr3_nt,cdr3_aa
.,TRBV19,TRBJ2-7,TRBD2,TGTGCCAGTAGTACGCCTCGGGCTAGCGGGCGAGGGGGCTACGAGCAGTACTTC,CASSTPRASGRGGYEQYF
.,TRBV14,TRBJ2-7,.,TGTGCCAGCAGCCCCTACCGAGGCATGAACTCCTACGAGCAGTACTTC,CASSPYRGMNSYEQYF
once,TRBV9,TRBJ2-1,TRBD2,TGTGCCAGCAGCGTAAGGCTAGCGGCCTACAATGAGCAGTTCTTC,CASSVRLAAYNEQFF
.,TRBV6-5,TRBJ1-2,.,TGTGCCAGCAGAGGGCTGGCATTGGGAGGCTACACCTTC,CASRGLALGGYTF
.,TRBV27,TRBJ2-5,.,TGTGCCAGCAGTCAACCTCGAACGGGGACCCAGTACTTC,CASSQPRTGTQYF
.,TRBV12-5,TRBJ2-5,TRBD1,TGTGCTAGTGGCCCGGGACAGGGCCAAGAGACCCAGTACTTC,CASGPGQGQETQYF
.,TRBV7-2,TRBJ2-7,.,TGTGCCAGCAGTGAGATGGTGGGGGCGGGCCTATTATCCTACGAGCAGTACTTC,CASSEMVGAGLLSYEQYF
.,TRBV2,TRBJ2-7,.,TGTGCCAGCAGTGCAGGGGTAGAAAGCGAGCAGTACTTC,CASSAGVESEQYF
once,TRBV27,TRBJ2-7,TRBD2,TGTGCCAGCAGTTCCCGTGGTAGCGGGGGACTTGGGTACGAGCAGTACTTC,CASSSRGSGGLGYEQYF
.,TRBV4-1,TRBJ1-1,.,TGCGCCAGCAGCCCTGGTCCCGTTTTTACTGAAGCTTTCTTT,CASSPGPVFTEAFF
.,TRBV27,TRBJ1-5,.,TGTGCCAGCAGTTTATATTCGACAGAAAATCAGCCCCAGCATTTT,CASSLYSTENQPQHF
once,TRBV6-5,TRBJ1-3,.,TGTGCCAGCAGTTACGTCGGAGGCTCTGGAAACACCATATATTTT,CASSYVGGSGNTIYF
few,TRBV5-1,TRBJ1-1,.,TGCGCCAGCAGTTCAGGACGAATGAACACTGAAGCTTTCTTT,CASSSGRMNTEAFF
.,TRBV4-3,TRBJ1-2,.,TGCGCCAGCAGCCAGGACAGTGTCTATGGCTACACCTTC,CASSQDSVYGYTF
.,TRBV5-1,TRBJ2-5,TRBD1,TGCGCCAGCAGCTTCGGCAGGGGGCGTTCAGAGACCCAGTACTTC,CASSFGRGRSETQYF
few,TRBV5-6,TRBJ1-2,TRBD1,TGTGCCAGCAGCACCTACAGGGGTGGCTACACCTTC,CASSTYRGGYTF
.,TRBV27,TRBJ2-1,.,TGTGCCAGCAGTTTTCTGGCCGAATTGTACAATGAGCAGTTCTTC,CASSFLAELYNEQFF
once,TRBV11-3,TRBJ2-3,.,TGTGCCAGCAGCGCAGGTACAGATACGCAGTATTTT,CASSAGTDTQYF
.,TRBV10-2,TRBJ1-1,.,TGCGCCAGCAGTGTGACCTCGTCGACTGTAGGTTTGGAGGCGCACACTGAAGCTTTCTTT,CASSVTSSTVGLEAHTEAFF
.,TRBV9,TRBJ1-3,.,TGTGCCAGCAGCGTTCAGGGTCTTTCTGGAAACACCATATATTTT,CASSVQGLSGNTIYF
.,TRBV14,TRBJ2-7,.,TGTGCCAGCAGCCAAGATGGGGTGCTGACTTACGAGCAGTACTTC,CASSQDGVLTYEQYF
.,TRBV6-6,TRBJ2-7,.,TGTGCCAGCAGTCGGACCGCGTCCTACGAGCAGTACTTC,CASSRTASYEQYF
few,TRBV7-8,TRBJ2-7,.,TGTGCCAGCAGCTTAGCGGCAGGGACGTCCTACGAGCAGTACTTC,CASSLAAGTSYEQYF
few,TRBV15,TRBJ2-7,.,TGTGCCACCAGGTCGCCCCTAGCGAGCTCCTACGAGCAGTACTTC,CATRSPLASSYEQYF
once,TRBV6-1,TRBJ2-5,TRBD1,TGTGCCAGCAGTGTTACGGGACAGAAGACCCAGTACTTC,CASSVTGQKTQYF
.,TRBV5-1,TRBJ1-2,.,TGCGCCAGCAGCTTGAATACGGGCAGTGACTATGGCTACACCTTC,CASSLNTGSDYGYTF
.,TRBV9,TRBJ1-2,.,TGTGCCAGCAGCGTGGACACTAACTATGGCTACACCTTC,CASSVDTNYGYTF
few,TRBV14,TRBJ1-2,TRBD1,TGTGCCAGCAGCCAAGGAACAGGGGACGGTCACTATGGCTACACCTTC,CASSQGTGDGHYGYTF
.,TRBV6-5,TRBJ1-1,.,TGTGCCAGCAGTTACTCGAGTAAGGGCACTGAAGCTTTCTTT,CASSYSSKGTEAFF
.,TRBV25-1,TRBJ2-7,TRBD1,TGTGCCAGCAGTGAATTTTGGACAGGGGACAACGAGCAGTACTTC,CASSEFWTGDNEQYF
.,TRBV4-3,TRBJ2-1,.,TGCGCCAGCAGCCAAGAGGTTGGTAGGTCCTACAATGAGCAGTTCTTC,CASSQEVGRSYNEQFF
few,TRBV5-1,TRBJ1-4,.,TGCGCCAGCAGCTTGGCGGGATTCGTAACAACTAATGAAAAACTGTTTTTT,CASSLAGFVTTNEKLFF
.,TRBV6-5,TRBJ2-3,.,TGTGCCAGCAGTTACTCATACAACCCAGATACGCAGTATTTT,CASSYSYNPDTQYF
once,TRBV2,TRBJ2-5,.,TGTGCCAGCAGTGTGGACGGAGAGACCCAGTACTTC,CASSVDGETQYF
.,TRBV6-5,TRBJ2-7,.,TGTGCCAGCGCGGGGACCCGGCGTTCCTACGAGCAGTACTTC,CASAGTRRSYEQYF
.,TRBV11-3,TRBJ2-5,TRBD2,TGTGCCAGCAGCTTAGGACGGGCTAGCGGGGGCCAAGAGACCCAGTACTTC,CASSLGRASGGQETQYF
.,TRBV2,TRBJ2-7,.,TGTGCCAGCAGTTTTGGAGGCGGTTCCTACGAGCAGTACTTC,CASSFGGGSYEQYF
.,TRBV7-9,TRBJ2-7,.,TGTGCCAGCAGCTTATTTGGGAGCTCCTACGAGCAGTACTTC,CASSLFGSSYEQYF
.,TRBV5-1,TRBJ2-1,TRBD2,TGCGCCAGTGGGGAGGGACTAGCAATCAATGAGCAGTTCTTC,CASGEGLAINEQFF
.,TRBV9,TRBJ1-2,.,TGTGCCAGCAGCGTAGCCCCCGAAGGGGCAGGGGATAACTATGGCTACACCTTC,CASSVAPEGAGDNYGYTF
.,TRBV19,TRBJ2-1,.,TGTGCCAGTAGTAGGCAGGGGAATTGGGAGCAGTTCTTC,CASSRQGNWEQFF
.,TRBV7-2,TRBJ2-7,TRBD1,TGTGCCAGCAGCCCACGACAGGGTTACACCTACGAGCAGTACTTC,CASSPRQGYTYEQYF
.,TRBV27,TRBJ1-5,TRBD1,TGTGCCAGCAGTTTAAACCCGGTCCGGACAGGGTTCCAACAGCCCCAGCATTTT,CASSLNPVRTGFQQPQHF
.,TRBV18,TRBJ2-2,TRBD1,TGTGCCAGCTCAACAGGGGCGGACGGGGAGCTGTTTTTT,CASSTGADGELFF
once,TRBV6-1,TRBJ1-1,TRBD1,TGTGCCAGCAGCTCGGGACAGGGGACGGGCACTGAAGCTTTCTTT,CASSSGQGTGTEAFF
.,TRBV10-3,TRBJ2-1,TRBD1,TGTGCCATCAGTGACTTCGGACAGGGTTACAATGAGCAGTTCTTC,CAISDFGQGYNEQFF
once,TRBV12-2,TRBJ2-7,.,TGTGCAAGTCGCTTAGGGGGACAGGCCTCCTACGAGCAGTACTTC,CASRLGGQASYEQYF
.,TRBV16,TRBJ2-1,.,TGTGCCAGCAGCCAGTTCAATGAGCAGTTCTTC,CASSQFNEQFF
.,TRBV2,TRBJ2-5,.,TGTGCCAGCAGTGAGTCCCAGGAAGAGACCCAGTACTTC,CASSESQEETQYF
.,TRBV7-6,TRBJ2-7,.,TGTGCCAGCAGCTTTGCGGGCTACGAGCAGTACTTC,CASSFAGYEQYF
.,TRBV6-1,TRBJ2-7,.,TGTGCCAGCAGTGAAGAGTTTCACTACGAGCAGTACTTC,CASSEEFHYEQYF
once,TRBV6-6,TRBJ2-7,.,TGTGCCAGCAGTTATGTCGGGAGCTCCTACGAGCAGTACTTC,CASSYVGSSYEQYF
.,TRBV11-3,TRBJ1-6,.,TGTGCCAGCAGCACGACGGACTCCTATAATTCACCCCTCCACTTT,CASSTTDSYNSPLHF
few,TRBV7-9,TRBJ2-7,.,TGTGCCAGCAGCTTGGAGGCCTACGAGCAGTACTTC,CASSLEAYEQYF
.,TRBV29-1,TRBJ1-4,.,TGCAGCGTTGAAGATAATGAAATACTGTTTTTT,CSVEDNEILFF
.,TRBV6-1,TRBJ1-4,.,TGTGCCAGCATAGTTCCGGGGAGTGAAAAACTGTTTTTT,CASIVPGSEKLFF
few,TRBV5-1,TRBJ1-1,.,TGCGCCAGCAGCTTGGGAAGGCAGAGCGAAGCTTTCTTT,CASSLGRQSEAFF
.,TRBV5-5,TRBJ2-3,.,TGTGCCAGCAGCTTGGTGGCGGATAGCACAGATACGCAGTATTTT,CASSLVADSTDTQYF
.,TRBV29-1,TRBJ1-5,TRBD1,TGCAGCGTTGCGTCCGGGACAGGCAATCAGCCCCAGCATTTT,CSVASGTGNQPQHF